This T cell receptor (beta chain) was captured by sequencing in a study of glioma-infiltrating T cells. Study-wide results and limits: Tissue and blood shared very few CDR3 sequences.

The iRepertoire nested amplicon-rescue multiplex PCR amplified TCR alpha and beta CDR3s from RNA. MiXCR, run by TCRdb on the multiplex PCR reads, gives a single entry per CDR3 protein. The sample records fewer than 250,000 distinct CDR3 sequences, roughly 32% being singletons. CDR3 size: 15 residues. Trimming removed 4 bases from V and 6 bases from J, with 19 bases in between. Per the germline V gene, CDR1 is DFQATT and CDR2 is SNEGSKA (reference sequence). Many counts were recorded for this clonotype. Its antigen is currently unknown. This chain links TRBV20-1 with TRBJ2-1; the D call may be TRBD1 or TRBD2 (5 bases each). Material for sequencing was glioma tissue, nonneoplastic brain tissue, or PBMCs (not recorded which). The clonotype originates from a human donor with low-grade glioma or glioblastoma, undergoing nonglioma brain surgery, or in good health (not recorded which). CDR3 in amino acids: CSANPYGTYFNEQFF. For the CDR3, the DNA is TGCAGTGCTAACCCATACGGGACCTATTTCAATGAGCAGTTCTTC.